Included here is one TCR beta chain sequence, with context. Its antigen is unidentified. The V end lost 5 bases, the J end lost 5 bases, and 14 bases lay between the germline ends. This CDR3 has 14 residues. Germline CDR1 is MDHEN and CDR2 is SYDVKM. This sample was included in a study of beta chain features in type 1 diabetes. Findings and caveats of the study: People with Type 1 diabetes carried modestly yet significantly shorter TCRB CDR3s in all four CD4+ subsets. Unsettled here was the matter of whether HLA type influences TCRB rearrangement.

Purity of each sorted population was above 98%. cDNA synthesis used the whole RNA isolate, giving expressed TCRB sequences. TCRdb's copy holds only in-frame clones and misses some; the assay was immunoSEQ multiplex PCR. The sample lists 900,000 or so clones; about a sixth were seen once. Sequencing was done on a sample of naive CD4+ T cells from blood. The sequence was obtained from a woman aged 18-30 years in good health. This chain connects TRBV28 to TRBJ2-3; possible D gene TRBD2, 6 bases. The CDR3 DNA follows: TGTGCCAGCAGTCCGGAGGGCGGGGAAGATACGCAGTATTTT. It translates to CASSPEGGEDTQYF.